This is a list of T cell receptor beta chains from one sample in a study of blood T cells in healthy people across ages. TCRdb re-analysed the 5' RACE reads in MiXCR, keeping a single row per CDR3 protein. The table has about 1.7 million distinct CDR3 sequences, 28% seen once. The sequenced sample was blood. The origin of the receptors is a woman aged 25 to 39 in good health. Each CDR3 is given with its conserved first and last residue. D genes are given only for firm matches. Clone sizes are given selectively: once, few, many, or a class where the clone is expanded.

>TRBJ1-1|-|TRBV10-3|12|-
CAIGGGEAEAFF
TGTGCCATAGGGGGAGGGGAAGCTGAAGCTTTCTTT
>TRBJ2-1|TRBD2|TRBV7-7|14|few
CASSRLAGDNERFF
TGTGCCAGCAGCCGCCTAGCGGGAGATAATGAGCGGTTCTTC
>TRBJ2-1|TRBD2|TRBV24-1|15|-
CATSDVGTSGGEQFF
TGTGCCACCAGTGATGTCGGGACTAGCGGAGGAGAGCAGTTCTTC
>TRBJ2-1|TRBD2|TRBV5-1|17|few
CASSPGLAGAAGNEQFF
TGCGCCAGCAGCCCCGGACTAGCGGGAGCGGCCGGCAATGAGCAGTTCTTC
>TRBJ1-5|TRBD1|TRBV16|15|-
CASSAKGTGYQPQHF
TGTGCCAGCAGCGCGAAAGGGACAGGGTATCAGCCCCAGCATTTT
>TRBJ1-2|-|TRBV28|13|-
CASSSDERSRYTF
TGTGCCAGCAGTTCGGACGAACGCTCACGCTACACCTTC
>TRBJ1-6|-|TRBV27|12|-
CASSFYRRPLHF
TGTGCCAGCAGTTTTTACAGGCGGCCCCTCCACTTT
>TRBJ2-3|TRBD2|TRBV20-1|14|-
CSAKRGGRQDTQYF
TGCAGTGCTAAGCGGGGGGGCCGACAAGATACGCAGTATTTT
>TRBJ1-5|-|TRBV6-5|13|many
CASSRTDNQPQHF
TGTGCCAGCAGTCGGACTGATAATCAGCCCCAGCATTTT
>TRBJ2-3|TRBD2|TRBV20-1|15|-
CSALLAGGVTDTQYF
TGCAGTGCTCTATTAGCGGGGGGAGTAACAGATACGCAGTATTTT
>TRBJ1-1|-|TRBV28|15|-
CASSPAGTLNTGAFF
TGTGCCAGCAGTCCTGCCGGGACGTTGAACACTGGAGCTTTCTTT
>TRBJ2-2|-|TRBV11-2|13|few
CASSTQGPGELFF
TGTGCCAGCAGCACCCAAGGCCCCGGGGAGCTGTTTTTT
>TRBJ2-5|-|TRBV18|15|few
CASSPNGATSKTQYF
TGTGCCAGCTCACCAAATGGCGCGACGTCAAAGACCCAGTACTTC
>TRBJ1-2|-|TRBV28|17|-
CASAQGGAVGNFLGYTF
TGTGCCAGCGCCCAAGGGGGGGCGGTAGGAAATTTTTTAGGCTACACCTTC
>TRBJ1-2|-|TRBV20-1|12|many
CSARDQGHGYTF
TGCAGTGCTAGAGATCAGGGACATGGCTACACCTTC
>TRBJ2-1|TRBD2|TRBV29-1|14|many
CSVKPAGGHNEQFF
TGCAGCGTAAAACCGGCGGGGGGGCATAATGAGCAGTTCTTC
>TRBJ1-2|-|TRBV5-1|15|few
CASSLGLPGTNGYTF
TGCGCCAGCAGCTTGGGCCTTCCAGGGACGAATGGCTACACCTTC
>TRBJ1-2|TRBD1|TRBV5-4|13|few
CASSQGQVLGYTF
TGTGCCAGCAGCCAAGGACAGGTCCTTGGCTACACCTTC
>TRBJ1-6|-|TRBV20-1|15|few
CSARLPGRLNSPLHF
TGCAGTGCTCGACTCCCGGGACGACTTAATTCACCCCTCCACTTT
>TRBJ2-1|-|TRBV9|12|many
CASSATDNEQFF
TGTGCCAGCAGCGCTACCGACAATGAGCAGTTCTTC
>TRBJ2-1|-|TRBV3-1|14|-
CASSLRAQANERFF
TGTGCCAGCAGCCTGCGGGCCCAGGCAAATGAGCGGTTCTTC
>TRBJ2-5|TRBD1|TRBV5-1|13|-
CAGSRQGEETQYF
TGCGCCGGCAGCAGACAGGGAGAAGAGACCCAGTACTTC
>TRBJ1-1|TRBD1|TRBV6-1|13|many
CASSETGRAEAFF
TGTGCCAGCAGTGAGACAGGGCGGGCTGAAGCTTTCTTT
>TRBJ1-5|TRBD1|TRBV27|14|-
CASSFEGAHQPQHF
TGTGCCAGCAGTTTTGAGGGGGCACATCAGCCCCAGCATTTT
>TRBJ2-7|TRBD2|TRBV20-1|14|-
CSAATSGRGDEQYF
TGCAGTGCCGCGACTAGCGGGAGAGGAGATGAGCAGTACTTC
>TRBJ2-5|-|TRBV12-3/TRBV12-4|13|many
CASRLASYETQYF
TGTGCCAGCAGGTTAGCCAGTTATGAGACCCAGTACTTC
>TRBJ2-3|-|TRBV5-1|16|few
CASSLASRPTADTQYF
TGCGCCAGCAGCTTGGCATCCCGACCTACCGCAGATACGCAGTATTTT
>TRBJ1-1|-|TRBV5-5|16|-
CASSFRASPMNTEAFF
TGTGCCAGCAGCTTCAGAGCTTCCCCTATGAACACTGAAGCTTTCTTT
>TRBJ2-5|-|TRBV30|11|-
CAWTIGETQYF
TGCGCCTGGACTATCGGGGAGACCCAGTACTTC
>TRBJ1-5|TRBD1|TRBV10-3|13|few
CAISWTGDQPQHF
TGTGCCATCAGTTGGACAGGGGATCAGCCCCAGCATTTT
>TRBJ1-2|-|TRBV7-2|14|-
CASGDGHLNYGYTF
TGTGCCAGCGGGGATGGGCATTTGAACTATGGCTACACCTTC
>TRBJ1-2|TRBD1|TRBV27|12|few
CASIDRAGGYTF
TGTGCCAGCATTGACAGGGCCGGTGGCTACACCTTC
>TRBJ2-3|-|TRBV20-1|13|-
CSAPTGGLSTQYF
TGCAGTGCTCCCACCGGGGGACTTTCTACGCAGTATTTT
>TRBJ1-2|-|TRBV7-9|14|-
CASSLEWRKGGYTF
TGTGCCAGCAGCTTAGAATGGAGAAAGGGAGGCTACACCTTC
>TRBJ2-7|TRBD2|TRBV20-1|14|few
CSARDSGPPYEQYF
TGCAGTGCTAGAGATAGCGGGCCTCCCTACGAGCAGTACTTC
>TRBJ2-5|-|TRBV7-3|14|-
CASSDEKLQETQYF
TGTGCCAGCAGCGATGAAAAGCTACAAGAGACCCAGTACTTC
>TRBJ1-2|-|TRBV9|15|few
CASSVSGRAEYGYTF
TGTGCCAGCAGCGTATCCGGCCGGGCTGAATATGGCTACACCTTC
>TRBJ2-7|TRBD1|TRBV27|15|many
CASSSGQGGSYEQYF
TGTGCCAGCAGTTCCGGACAGGGGGGCTCCTACGAGCAGTACTTC
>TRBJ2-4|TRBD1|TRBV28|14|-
CASSLTQGADIQYF
TGTGCCAGCAGTTTAACACAGGGGGCAGACATTCAGTACTTC
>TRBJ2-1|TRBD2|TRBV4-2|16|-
CASSRARGSSYNEQFF
TGTGCCAGCAGCCGCGCGCGGGGGAGCTCGTACAATGAGCAGTTCTTC
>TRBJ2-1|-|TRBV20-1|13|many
CSARRPNGNEQFF
TGCAGTGCTCGACGACCCAACGGCAATGAGCAGTTCTTC
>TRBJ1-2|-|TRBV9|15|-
CASSLGGGHAYGYTF
TGTGCCAGCAGCCTCGGGGGGGGACATGCCTATGGCTACACCTTC
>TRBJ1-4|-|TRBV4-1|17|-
CASSQDTGRGLNEKLFF
TGCGCCAGCAGCCAAGATACTGGGAGGGGACTTAATGAAAAACTGTTTTTT